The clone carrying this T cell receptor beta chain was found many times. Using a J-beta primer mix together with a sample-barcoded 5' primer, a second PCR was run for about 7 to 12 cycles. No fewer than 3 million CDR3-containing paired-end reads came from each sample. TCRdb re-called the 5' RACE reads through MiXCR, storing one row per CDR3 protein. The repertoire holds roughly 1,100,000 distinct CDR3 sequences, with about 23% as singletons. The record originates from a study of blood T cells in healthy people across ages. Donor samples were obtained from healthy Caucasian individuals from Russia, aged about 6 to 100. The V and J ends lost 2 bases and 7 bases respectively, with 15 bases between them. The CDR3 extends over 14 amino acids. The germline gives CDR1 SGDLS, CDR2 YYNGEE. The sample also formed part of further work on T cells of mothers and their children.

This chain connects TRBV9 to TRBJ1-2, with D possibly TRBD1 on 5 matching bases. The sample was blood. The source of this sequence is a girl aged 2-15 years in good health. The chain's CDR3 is CASSVTELIGGYTF. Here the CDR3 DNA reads TGTGCCAGCAGCGTGACAGAGCTAATAGGTGGCTACACCTTC. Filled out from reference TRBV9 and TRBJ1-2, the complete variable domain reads DSGVTQTPKHLITATGQRVTLRCSPRSGDLSVYWYQQSLDQGLQFLIQYYNGEERAKGNILERFSAQQFPDLHSELNLSSLELGDSALYFCASSVTELIGGYTFGSGTRLTVV.